Sequencing of this T cell receptor (beta chain) was carried out in a study of radiotherapy plus CTLA-4 blockade in lung cancer. Study information: Patients showed objective responses in 18% of cases, and disease control was achieved by 31%.

TCRdb's copy holds only in-frame clones and misses some; the assay was immunoSEQ multiplex PCR. The sample comprises tens of thousands of clones, around 81% of which are singletons, and under 5% rests with the top ten. Study conclusions and caveats: Per reports, early blood T cell clone dynamics, plus interferon-beta, forecast response most strongly.

The germline V gene encodes CDR1 MNHEY and CDR2 SVGAGI. The CDR3 has 14 residues. V trimming: 2 bases; J trimming: 4 bases; junction bases outside the gene matches: 3. This clone has a single count. Its antigen remains unidentified. At the DNA level, this CDR3 is encoded by other sequences in the same sample as well. Source: peripheral blood, taken from a patient treated with radiotherapy plus ipilimumab. The chain employs TRBV6-5 and TRBJ2-3, with 7 nucleotides matching TRBD1. This receptor was obtained from a human donor with non-small cell lung cancer who had a partial response to radiotherapy plus ipilimumab. Some clones in this sample may be carry-over from other donors' samples. CDR3 DNA sequence: TGTGCCAGCAGTTACCGACAGGGATCAGATACGCAGTATTTT. It is translated as CASSYRQGSDTQYF.